This T cell receptor beta chain was profiled in a study of blood T cell repertoires in COVID-19 (dated by TCRdb to 2020 to 2021). The study in broad terms: For ImmuneRACE Cohort 3, a participant was defined as recovered based on two consecutive negative NP/OP PCR tests, clearance by a healthcare professional, or resolution of symptoms. Where HLA class I and class II types were available, the types were taken from metadata supplied by the sample provider, not from assay-based typing. Samples came from the ongoing ImmuneRACE study (first 160 participants) plus 1,254 subjects from 6 global collaborators. The sample metadata nearly always contained a de-identified subject ID, COVID-19 status, age in years and sex. The repertoires were released in a freely available public database intended as a resource for research on the immune response to SARS-CoV-2. The dataset comprised deeply sampled blood TCRbeta repertoires from subjects exposed to, actively infected with, or recovered from COVID-19. The material from the prospective study consisted of cDNA or gDNA derived from T cells, B-cell-depleted T cells, or PBMCs. Samples from collaborators originated in the United States, Italy and Spain and spanned both the acute and convalescent phases of COVID-19.

As regards this clone: Its antigen is not yet known. One base away there is no much larger clone; base qualities are not given.

The study at large found these results: The quantity of clinical and demographic metadata differed by source and by participant and was supplied without curation.

Enrolling through a virtual design, the prospective study's participants ranged in age from roughly 18 to 89 years and lived across around 25 United States geographic areas. Cohort assignment in the prospective study relied on participant-reported clinical history from a screening survey and a study questionnaire. In the prospective study, mobile phlebotomists collected whole blood, serum and a nasopharyngeal or oropharyngeal swab from each participant. Additional blood draws and questionnaires over a roughly two-month period could optionally be provided by prospective study participants. Blood samples from the prospective study were shipped frozen or at room temperature prior to DNA extraction. The junction shows trimming of 3 bases on V and 8 bases on J, and the gene matches do not reach 14 bases of it. Via the germline V gene, CDR1 is KGHSH and CDR2 LQKENI. There are 17 amino acids in the CDR3, from cysteine to phenylalanine inclusive. The retained sequence is limited to the CDR3, 51 bases, with the frame set at the first base.

The immunoSEQ Assay, a bias-controlled multiplex PCR, was used to amplify TCRbeta CDR3 regions from genomic DNA. Per the source publication's procedure: Nucleated cell counts per sample were estimated from amplification of reference gene primers within the assay. To quantify the absolute abundance of each unique TCRbeta CDR3 rearrangement, sequence reads were collapsed and filtered. Productive Simpson clonality was computed per sample as the square root of Simpson's diversity index over productive rearrangements. This is the immuneACCESS table as TCRdb keeps it, with only in-frame sequences that have V and J called. A part of the clones is gone; compared with another copy, unresolved V genes explain less than half, and the rest is unexplained. That table supplies the V and J calls and clone size; D and trimming were determined from the DNA. The sample data list about 210,000 clones, and about nine tenths of these were observed just once. Approximately 7.3% of the sample is taken by the ten largest.

The clonotype was recovered from a man aged 30 to 45 in a cohort exposed to, infected with or recovered from COVID-19 (not recorded which). This receptor chain uses TRBV18 and TRBJ2-1; the junction holds 9 bases that match TRBD1. What was sequenced was PBMCs or T cells enriched from blood (not recorded which). CDR3 region: CASSPQAGTGLSYEQFF. The bases read TGTGCCAGCTCACCGCAAGCCGGGACAGGGTTATCATATGAGCAGTTCTTC.